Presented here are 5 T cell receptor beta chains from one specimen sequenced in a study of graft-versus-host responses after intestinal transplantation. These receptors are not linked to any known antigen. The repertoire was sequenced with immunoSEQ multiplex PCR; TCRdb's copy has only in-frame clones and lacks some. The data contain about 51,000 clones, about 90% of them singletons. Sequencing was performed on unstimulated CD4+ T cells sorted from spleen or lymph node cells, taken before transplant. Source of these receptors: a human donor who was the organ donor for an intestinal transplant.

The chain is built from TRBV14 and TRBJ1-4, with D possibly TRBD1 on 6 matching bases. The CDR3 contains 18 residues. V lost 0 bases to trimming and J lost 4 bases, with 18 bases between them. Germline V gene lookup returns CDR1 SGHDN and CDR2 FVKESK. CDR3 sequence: CASSQEGAAAAGNEKLFF. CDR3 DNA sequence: TGTGCCAGCAGCCAAGAGGGGGCAGCCGCCGCCGGTAATGAAAAACTGTTTTTT.

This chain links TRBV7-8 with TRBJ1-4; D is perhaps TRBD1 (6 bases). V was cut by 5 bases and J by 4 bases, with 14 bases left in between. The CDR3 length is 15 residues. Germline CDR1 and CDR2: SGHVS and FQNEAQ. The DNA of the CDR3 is TGTGCCAGCAGCCCCGACAGGCTTAGTAATGAAAAACTGTTTTTT. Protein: CASSPDRLSNEKLFF.

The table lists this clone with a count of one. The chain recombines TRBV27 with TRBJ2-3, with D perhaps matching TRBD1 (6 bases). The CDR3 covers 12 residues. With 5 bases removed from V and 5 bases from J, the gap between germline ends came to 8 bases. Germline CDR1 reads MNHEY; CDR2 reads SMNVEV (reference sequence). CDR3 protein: CASSQGIDTQYF. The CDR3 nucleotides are TGTGCCAGCAGTCAGGGGATAGATACGCAGTATTTT.

For the CDR3, the DNA is TGTGCCAGCAGTTCCCCTAGGGGGCAGGGGGCGAATTCACCCCTCCACTTT. This sequence encodes CASSSPRGQGANSPLHF. The rearrangement joins TRBV28 to TRBJ1-6; 8 positions match TRBD1. The germline V gene encodes CDR1 MDHEN and CDR2 SYDVKM. The trim removed 4 bases at V and 7 bases at J, leaving 12 bases unmatched. The CDR3 sequence is 17 residues long.

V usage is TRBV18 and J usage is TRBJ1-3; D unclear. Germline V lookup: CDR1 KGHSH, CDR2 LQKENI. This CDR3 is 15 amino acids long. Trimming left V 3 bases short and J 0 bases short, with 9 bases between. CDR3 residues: CASSPGVYSGNTIYF. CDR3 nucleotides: TGTGCCAGCTCACCCGGGGTATACTCTGGAAACACCATATATTTT.